This T cell receptor beta chain was sequenced during a study of OX40 agonist ivuxolimab in advanced cancers. On the study more broadly: Every 2 weeks, patients received ivuxolimab intravenously, dosed at 0.01 to 10 mg/kg. Anti-PD-1, anti-PD-L1 or anti-CTLA-4 therapy given earlier was allowed, and about 38% had some.

In regard to this clone: The antigen is unknown.

Findings of the study overall: At doses 0.1 to 3.0 mg/kg, CD4+ and CD8+ clones expanded.

Germline CDR1 is KGHSH and CDR2 is LQKENI. Trimming took 3 bases from V and 1 from J, leaving 20 bases between them. The CDR3 loop spans 18 amino acids. Peripheral blood came from all dose cohorts at three timepoints. Generated by immunoSEQ multiplex PCR, the TCRdb table keeps only in-frame clones and is missing some. This table holds some 90,000 clones, around 86% found once. The chain is built from TRBV18 and TRBJ2-3, with D perhaps matching TRBD1 (6 bases). Sample: CD4+ or CD8+ T cells sorted from blood, taken in a trial of the OX40 agonist ivuxolimab. This clonotype was obtained from an adult with an advanced solid tumor such as melanoma, head and neck, liver or kidney cancer. The chain's CDR3 is CASSPLTSTGLRTDTQYF. CDR3 DNA: TGTGCCAGCTCACCGCTAACCTCGACAGGCTTACGCACAGATACGCAGTATTTT. Based on the CDR3 plus reference TRBV18 and TRBJ2-3, the full variable domain is NAGVMQNPRHLVRRRGQEARLRCSPMKGHSHVYWYRQLPEEGLKFMVYLQKENIIDESGMPKERFSAEFPKEGPSILRIQQVVRGDSAAYFCASSPLTSTGLRTDTQYFGPGTRLTVL.